This T cell receptor (beta chain) was profiled in a study of graft-versus-host responses after intestinal transplantation. Study-level points and caveats: GvH clones occurred in recipient marrow; some first appeared in ileum or blood. Some patients had graft-donor T cell macrochimerism, and their allografts showed high graft-versus-host to host-versus-graft clonal ratios.

Sequencing used immunoSEQ multiplex PCR; TCRdb keeps in-frame clones, though not all of them. This table has some 110,000 clones, 90% appearing once. About this clone: The antigen remains undetermined.

This sequence was found in a human donor who received an intestinal transplant. The sequenced sample was unstimulated CD4+ T cells sorted from spleen or lymph node cells, obtained before intestinal transplant.

This CDR3 reads CASSPPRDRDSPLHF. The CDR3, as DNA: TGTGCCAGCAGTCCCCCCCGGGACAGGGATTCACCCCTCCACTTT. The chain is built from TRBV6-6 and TRBJ1-6; 9 bases fit TRBD1. With V trimmed by 5 bases and J by 8 bases, 7 bases remained unmatched. The CDR3 is made up of 15 amino acids. CDR1 is MNHNY and CDR2 is SVGAGI in the germline V gene (reference sequence).